This note documents a single T cell receptor beta chain sequence. Its antigen is not known. The data were obtained in a study of T-cell memory formation after mild COVID-19. Study-level background: The two donors had largely donor-specific TCR clusters. Study outcomes and limitations: CM and EM subsets held most contracting CD4+ clones; EMRA held CD8+ ones. Cross-reactive memory seemingly joined, as some responding clones were found in pre-infection memory.

Trimming removed 3 bases from V and 1 base from J, with 15 bases in between. CDR1 and CDR2 from the germline V gene are LNHDA and SQIVND (reference sequence). The CDR3 runs to 16 residues. 5'RACE, which relied on constant-segment primers, yielded TCR alpha and TCR beta cDNA libraries carrying sample barcodes and UMIs. TCRdb called the 5' RACE reads again in MiXCR, with one record for every CDR3 protein. The data show roughly 280,000 distinct CDR3 sequences, 8% to 9% seen once. Sequencing was carried out using PBMCs or a T cell subset sorted from them (not recorded which). The chain uses TRBV19 and TRBJ1-1; D remains unclear. The sequence was obtained from a man aged 18 to 30 who had mild COVID-19 (a few samples of this study predate the infection). Cell type and time point are not known. CDR3 residues: CASSMVPHGRNTEAFF. CDR3 bases: TGTGCCAGTAGTATGGTTCCGCACGGAAGGAACACTGAAGCTTTCTTT.